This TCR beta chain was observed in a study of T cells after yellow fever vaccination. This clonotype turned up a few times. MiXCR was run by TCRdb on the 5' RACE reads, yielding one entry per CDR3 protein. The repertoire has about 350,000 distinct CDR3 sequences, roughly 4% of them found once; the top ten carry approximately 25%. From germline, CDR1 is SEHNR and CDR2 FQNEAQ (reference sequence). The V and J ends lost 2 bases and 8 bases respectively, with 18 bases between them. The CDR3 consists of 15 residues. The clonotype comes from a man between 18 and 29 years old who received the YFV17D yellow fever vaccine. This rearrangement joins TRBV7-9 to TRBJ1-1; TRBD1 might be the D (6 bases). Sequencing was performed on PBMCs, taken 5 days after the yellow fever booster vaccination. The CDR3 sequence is CASSLYRDQTREAFF. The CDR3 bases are TGTGCCAGCAGCTTATACAGGGACCAGACGCGAGAAGCTTTCTTT.